This TCR beta chain derives from a study of blood T cell repertoires in COVID-19. The ends lost 2 bases at V and 4 bases at J; junction bases unmatched: 3. This CDR3 is 15 amino acids long. Germline V gene sequence: CDR1 SGDLS, CDR2 YYNGEE. Sequencing was performed with immunoSEQ multiplex PCR; in TCRdb, only in-frame clones are kept and a portion is missing. This sample has more than 95,000 clones, with roughly 90% found just once. The source is a human donor in a cohort sampled during active COVID-19. What was sequenced was peripheral blood. The V gene is TRBV9, the J gene TRBJ1-4; TRBD1 matches at 9 bases. The CDR3 loop reads CASSVDRGSNEKLFF. In DNA, the CDR3 is TGTGCCAGCAGCGTGGACAGGGGAAGTAATGAAAAACTGTTTTTT. Together with reference TRBV9 and TRBJ1-4, the CDR3 gives the full variable domain: DSGVTQTPKHLITATGQRVTLRCSPRSGDLSVYWYQQSLDQGLQFLIQYYNGEERAKGNILERFSAQQFPDLHSELNLSSLELGDSALYFCASSVDRGSNEKLFFGSGTQLSVL.